These 9 T cell receptor beta chains originate from one sample sequenced in a study of early T cells in non-severe SARS-CoV-2 infection. Each CDR3 protein is one row after TCRdb ran MiXCR on the 5' RACE reads. The data contain some 67,000 distinct CDR3 sequences, approximately 14% of them singletons. Sequenced input: whole blood. Receptors were obtained from an adult who was a healthcare worker with PCR-confirmed SARS-CoV-2 infection or an uninfected control (not recorded which).

This clonotype has only a few counts. V is TRBV4-2 and J is TRBJ2-1; 8 positions match TRBD1. CDR3 length: 13 amino acids. Germline trimming cut 1 base from V and 11 bases from J; bases unmatched to any gene: 4. Germline loops: CDR1 LGHNA, CDR2 YNFKEQ. CDR3 amino acids: CASSQVQGAKQFF. The DNA of the CDR3 is TGTGCCAGCAGCCAAGTGCAGGGGGCTAAGCAGTTCTTC.

This clonotype was observed a few times. The V gene is TRBV12-3 or TRBV12-4, the J gene TRBJ2-1; 8 bases map to TRBD2. The CDR3 sequence is 16 residues long. Trimming removed 3 bases from V and 5 bases from J; junction bases left unmatched: 9. The CDR3 here is CASSFLSGGTDNEQFF. CDR3 nucleotide sequence: TGTGCCAGCAGTTTCCTGAGCGGGGGAACCGACAATGAGCAGTTCTTC.

The chain is built from TRBV11-2 and TRBJ2-2; 8 bases align to TRBD1. The CDR3 extends over 16 amino acids. Trimming took 2 bases from V and 2 from J; bases not matched to a gene: 4. Germline CDR1 is SGHAT and CDR2 is FQNNGV. The CDR3 region is CASSLIQGANTGELFF. CDR3 sequence (DNA): TGTGCCAGCAGCTTAATTCAGGGGGCCAACACCGGGGAGCTGTTTTTT.

J is TRBJ2-3 and V is TRBV7-9; D uncertain. The germline V gene has CDR1 SEHNR and CDR2 FQNEAQ (reference sequence). Trimming left V 5 bases short and J 2 bases short, with 5 bases between. This CDR3 region has 12 residues. The CDR3 DNA reads as TGTGCCAGCAGCGAACTCACAGATACGCAGTATTTT. Its translation: CASSELTDTQYF.

This clonotype was picked up a small number of times. The chain employs TRBV11-1 and TRBJ1-4; D remains ambiguous. This CDR3 is built from 16 residues. Germline CDR1 is SGHAT and CDR2 is FQDESV (reference sequence). V was trimmed by 2 bases and J by 0 bases, leaving 10 bases between them. CDR3 coding DNA: TGTGCCAGCAGCTTAAATCCGGGGACAACTAATGAAAAACTGTTTTTT. It yields the protein CASSLNPGTTNEKLFF.

This clonotype was found a few times. V usage is TRBV7-6 and J usage is TRBJ1-4; D uncertain. Germline V gene lookup returns CDR1 SGHVS and CDR2 FNYEAQ. V lost 4 bases and J 0 bases, leaving 15 bases between the germline ends. There are 17 residues in the CDR3. The CDR3 DNA follows: TGTGCCAGCAGCTCCTTCCCCCCCGGTGCAACTAATGAAAAACTGTTTTTT. It is translated as CASSSFPPGATNEKLFF. The full variable domain, with the rest looked up from reference TRBV7-6 and TRBJ1-4, is GAGVSQSPRYKVTKRGQDVALRCDPISGHVSLYWYRQALGQGPEFLTYFNYEAQQDKSGLPNDRFSAERPEGSISTLTIQRTEQRDSAMYRCASSSFPPGATNEKLFFGSGTQLSVL.

The chain is built from TRBV7-2 and TRBJ2-4; perhaps TRBD1 as D (5 bases). Germline lookup yields CDR1 SGHTA and CDR2 FQGNSA. Trimming cost V 3 bases and J 1 base, with 13 bases left between them. This CDR3 spans 16 amino acids. CDR3 coding DNA: TGTGCCAGCAGCTTCGTCCGACAGACTGCCAAAAACATTCAGTACTTC. Protein: CASSFVRQTAKNIQYF.

This clonotype appeared many times. The chain recombines TRBV7-2 with TRBJ2-5, with 7 bases identical to TRBD1. The CDR3 length is 15 residues. V lost 3 bases to trimming and J lost 4 bases; unmatched junction nucleotides: 8. Looked up from germline, CDR1 is SGHTA and CDR2 is FQGNSA. CDR3 protein: CASSLPQGKVETQYF. The CDR3 region has the DNA TGTGCCAGCAGCTTGCCACAGGGGAAGGTAGAGACCCAGTACTTC.

CDR3 sequence (DNA): TGTGCCAGCAGCTCGTCTCCTACAGGGAAAGTAGGACTGTTTTTT. It specifies CASSSSPTGKVGLFF. The chain employs TRBV9 and TRBJ1-4; possible D gene TRBD1, 6 bases. Germline assignment: CDR1 SGDLS and CDR2 YYNGEE. CDR3 length: 15 amino acids. Trimming left V 4 bases short and J 13 bases short, with 23 bases between.